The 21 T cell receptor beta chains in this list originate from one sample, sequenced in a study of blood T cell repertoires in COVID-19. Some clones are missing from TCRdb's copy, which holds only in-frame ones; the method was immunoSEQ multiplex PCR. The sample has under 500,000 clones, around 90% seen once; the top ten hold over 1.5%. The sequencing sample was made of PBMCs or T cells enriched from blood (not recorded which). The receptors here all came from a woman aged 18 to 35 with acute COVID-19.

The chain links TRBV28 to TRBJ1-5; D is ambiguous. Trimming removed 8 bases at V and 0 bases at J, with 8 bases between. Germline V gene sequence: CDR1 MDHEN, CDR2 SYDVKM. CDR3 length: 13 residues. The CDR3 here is CASWAISNQPQHF. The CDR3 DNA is TGTGCCAGCTGGGCAATTAGCAATCAGCCCCAGCATTTT.

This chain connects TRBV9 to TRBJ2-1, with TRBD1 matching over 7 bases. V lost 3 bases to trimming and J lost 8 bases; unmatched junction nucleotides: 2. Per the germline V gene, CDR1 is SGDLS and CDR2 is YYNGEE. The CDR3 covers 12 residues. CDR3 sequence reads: CASSGQGYEQFF. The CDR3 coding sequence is TGTGCCAGCAGCGGACAGGGATATGAGCAGTTCTTC.

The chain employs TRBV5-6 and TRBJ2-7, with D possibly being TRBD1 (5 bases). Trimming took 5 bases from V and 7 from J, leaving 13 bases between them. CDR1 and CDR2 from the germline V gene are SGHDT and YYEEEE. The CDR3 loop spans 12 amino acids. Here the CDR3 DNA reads TGTGCCAGCAGTAAACAGGTGAGAGAGCAGTACTTC. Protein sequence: CASSKQVREQYF.

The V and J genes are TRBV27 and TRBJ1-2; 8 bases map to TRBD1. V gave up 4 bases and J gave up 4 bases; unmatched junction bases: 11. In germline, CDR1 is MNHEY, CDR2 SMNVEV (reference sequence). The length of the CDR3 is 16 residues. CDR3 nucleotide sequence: TGTGCCAGCAGTTCCCGCCGGACAGGGCCCCGCTATGGCTACACCTTC. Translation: CASSSRRTGPRYGYTF.

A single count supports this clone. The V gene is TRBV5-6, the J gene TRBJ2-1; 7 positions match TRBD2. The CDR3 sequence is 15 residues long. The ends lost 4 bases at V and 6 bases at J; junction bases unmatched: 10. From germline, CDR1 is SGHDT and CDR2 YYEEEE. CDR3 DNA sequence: TGTGCCAGCAGCGTCGAAGGACTAGGTTCCAATGAGCAGTTCTTC. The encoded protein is CASSVEGLGSNEQFF.

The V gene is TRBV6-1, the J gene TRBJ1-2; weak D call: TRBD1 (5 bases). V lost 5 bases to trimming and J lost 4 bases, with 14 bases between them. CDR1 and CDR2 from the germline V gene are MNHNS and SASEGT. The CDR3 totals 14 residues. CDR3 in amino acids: CASSYSTEVYGYTF. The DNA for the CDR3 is TGTGCCAGCAGTTATTCGACAGAAGTCTATGGCTACACCTTC.

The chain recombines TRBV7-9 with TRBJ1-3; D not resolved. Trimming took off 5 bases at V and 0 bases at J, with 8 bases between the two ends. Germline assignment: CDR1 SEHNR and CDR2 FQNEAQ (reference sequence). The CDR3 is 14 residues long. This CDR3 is CASSKGGSGNTIYF. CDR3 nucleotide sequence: TGTGCCAGCAGCAAGGGAGGCTCTGGAAACACCATATATTTT.

Written as DNA, the CDR3 is TGTGCCAGCAGTGCGGGGACCGGGGAGCTGTTTTTT. It specifies CASSAGTGELFF. This chain connects TRBV2 to TRBJ2-2, with D possibly being TRBD2 (5 bases). Per the germline V gene, CDR1 is SNHLY and CDR2 is FYNNEI. This CDR3 has 12 residues. The germline V and J ends were trimmed by 4 bases and 5 bases, with 5 bases remaining between them.

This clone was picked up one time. CDR3 amino acids: CASSSGVNYGYTF. The CDR3 region has the DNA TGTGCCAGCAGCTCAGGGGTCAACTATGGCTACACCTTC. The chain links TRBV7-9 to TRBJ1-2; D perhaps matches TRBD1 (6 bases). The ends were cut back, 4 bases at V and 2 bases at J, with 8 bases in the middle. Germline V gene lookup returns CDR1 SEHNR and CDR2 FQNEAQ (reference sequence). The CDR3 is made up of 13 amino acids.

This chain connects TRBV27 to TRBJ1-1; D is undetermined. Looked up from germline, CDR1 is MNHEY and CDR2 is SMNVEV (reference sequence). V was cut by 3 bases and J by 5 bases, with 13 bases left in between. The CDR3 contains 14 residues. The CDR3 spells CASSFLSSRTEAFF. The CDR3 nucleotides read TGTGCCAGCAGTTTCTTGAGTAGTCGTACTGAAGCTTTCTTT.

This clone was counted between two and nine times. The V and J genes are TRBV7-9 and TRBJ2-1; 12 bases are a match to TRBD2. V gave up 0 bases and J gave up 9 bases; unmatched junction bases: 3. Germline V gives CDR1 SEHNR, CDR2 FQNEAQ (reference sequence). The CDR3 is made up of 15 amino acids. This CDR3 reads CASSLALAGGIEQFF. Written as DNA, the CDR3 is TGTGCCAGCAGCTTAGCTCTAGCGGGAGGGATTGAGCAGTTCTTC. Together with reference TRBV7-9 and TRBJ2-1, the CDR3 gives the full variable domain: DTGVSQNPRHKITKRGQNVTFRCDPISEHNRLYWYRQTLGQGPEFLTYFQNEAQLEKSRLLSDRFSAERPKGSFSTLEIQRTEQGDSAMYLCASSLALAGGIEQFFGPGTRLTVL.

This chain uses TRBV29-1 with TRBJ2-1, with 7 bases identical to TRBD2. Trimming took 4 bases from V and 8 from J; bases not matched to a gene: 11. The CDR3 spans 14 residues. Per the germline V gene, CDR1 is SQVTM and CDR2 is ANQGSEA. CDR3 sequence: CSVALREYVHEQFF. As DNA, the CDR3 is TGCAGCGTTGCCTTGCGGGAGTATGTTCATGAGCAGTTCTTC.

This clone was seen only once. The DNA of the CDR3 is TGCGCCAGCAGCCCCTCATCTGACACATACACTGAAGCTTTCTTT. The encoded protein is CASSPSSDTYTEAFF. The rearrangement uses TRBV5-1 and TRBJ1-1; D is unclear. The CDR3 has 15 amino acids. Trimming left V 4 bases short and J 3 bases short, with 16 bases between. Germline V gene lookup returns CDR1 SGHRS and CDR2 YFSETQ.

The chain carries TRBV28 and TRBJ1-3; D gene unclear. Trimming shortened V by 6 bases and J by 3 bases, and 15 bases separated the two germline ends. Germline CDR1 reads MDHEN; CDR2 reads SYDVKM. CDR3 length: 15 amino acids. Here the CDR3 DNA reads TGTGCCAGCAGCTCCATCCGACTGATTGGAAACACCATATATTTT. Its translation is CASSSIRLIGNTIYF.

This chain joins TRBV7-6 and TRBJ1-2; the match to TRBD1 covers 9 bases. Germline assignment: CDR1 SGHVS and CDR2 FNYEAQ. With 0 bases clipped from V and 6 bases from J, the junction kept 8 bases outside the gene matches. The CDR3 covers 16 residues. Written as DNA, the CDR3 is TGTGCCAGCAGCTTAGCCCGGGACAGGGTTCTTCATGGCTACACCTTC. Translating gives CASSLARDRVLHGYTF.

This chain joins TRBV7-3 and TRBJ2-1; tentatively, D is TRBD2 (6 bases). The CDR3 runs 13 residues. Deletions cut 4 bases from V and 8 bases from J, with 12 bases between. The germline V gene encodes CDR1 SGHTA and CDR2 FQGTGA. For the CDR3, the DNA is TGTGCCAGCAGCTCCCTCGGGGGAGATGAGCAGTTCTTC. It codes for CASSSLGGDEQFF.

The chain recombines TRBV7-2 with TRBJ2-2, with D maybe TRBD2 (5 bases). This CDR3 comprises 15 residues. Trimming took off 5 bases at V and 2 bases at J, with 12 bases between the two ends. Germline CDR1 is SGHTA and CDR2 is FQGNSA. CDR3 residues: CASSPGLINTGELFF. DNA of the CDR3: TGTGCCAGCAGCCCAGGACTTATAAACACCGGGGAGCTGTTTTTT. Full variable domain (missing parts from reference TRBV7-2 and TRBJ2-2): GAGVSQSPSNKVTEKGKDVELRCDPISGHTALYWYRQSLGQGLEFLIYFQGNSAPDKSGLPSDRFSAERTGGSVSTLTIQRTQQEDSAVYLCASSPGLINTGELFFGEGSRLTVL.

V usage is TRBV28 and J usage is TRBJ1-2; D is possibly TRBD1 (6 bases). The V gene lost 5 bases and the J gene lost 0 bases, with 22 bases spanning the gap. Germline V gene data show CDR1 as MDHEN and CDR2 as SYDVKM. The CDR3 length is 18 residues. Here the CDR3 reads CASSRTSPQGPTNYGYTF. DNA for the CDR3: TGTGCCAGCAGTCGAACCAGCCCCCAGGGGCCAACTAACTATGGCTACACCTTC.

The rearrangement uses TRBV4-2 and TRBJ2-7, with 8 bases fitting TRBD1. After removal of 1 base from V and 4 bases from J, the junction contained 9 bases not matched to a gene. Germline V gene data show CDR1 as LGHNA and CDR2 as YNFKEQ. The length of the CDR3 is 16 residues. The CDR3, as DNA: TGTGCCAGCAGCCAAGGAGGTGGAGACAGGGGATACGAGCAGTACTTC. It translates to CASSQGGGDRGYEQYF.

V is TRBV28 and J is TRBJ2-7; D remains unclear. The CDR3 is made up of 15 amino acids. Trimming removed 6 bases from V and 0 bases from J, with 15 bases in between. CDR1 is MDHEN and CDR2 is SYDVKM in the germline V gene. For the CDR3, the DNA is TGTGCCAGCAGAAGAGGCGATAAAATCTCCTACGAGCAGTACTTC. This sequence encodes CASRRGDKISYEQYF.

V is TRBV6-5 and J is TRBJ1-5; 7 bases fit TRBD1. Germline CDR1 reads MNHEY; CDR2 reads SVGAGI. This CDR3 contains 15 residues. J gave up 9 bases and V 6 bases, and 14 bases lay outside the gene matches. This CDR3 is CASSQDAGGIWPQHF. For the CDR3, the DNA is TGTGCCAGCAGCCAAGATGCAGGGGGTATATGGCCCCAGCATTTT.